The clone carrying this T cell receptor (beta chain) was picked up many times. Its antigen is still unknown. Mismatch with germline at one junction end may stem from a read error. The data stem from a study of breast tumors, draining lymph nodes, adjacent tissues. MiXCR was run by TCRdb on the multiplex PCR reads, yielding one entry per CDR3 protein. This sample has 150,000 to 200,000 distinct CDR3 sequences, with around 33% found just once. Regarding the study as a whole: Findings are consistent with lymph node origin and intratumoral expansion of most tumor T cells. Data only fit, rather than demonstrated, lymph node origin of most tumor T cells.

This CDR3 has 16 residues. Germline CDR1 is SSHAT and CDR2 is FNYEAQ (reference sequence). Axillary draining lymph nodes of breast cancer patients supplied the node samples. The genes are TRBV7-7 and TRBJ2-2, with TRBD1 matching over 8 bases. The sequencing sample was made of axillary lymph node tissue. The TCR comes from a female donor with breast cancer. Some clones in this sample may be carry-over from other donors' samples. This chain's CDR3 is CASSLGGRGLTGELFF. For the CDR3, the DNA is TGTGCTAGCAGCTTAGGTGGCAGGGGGCTGACCGGGGAGCTGTTTTTT.